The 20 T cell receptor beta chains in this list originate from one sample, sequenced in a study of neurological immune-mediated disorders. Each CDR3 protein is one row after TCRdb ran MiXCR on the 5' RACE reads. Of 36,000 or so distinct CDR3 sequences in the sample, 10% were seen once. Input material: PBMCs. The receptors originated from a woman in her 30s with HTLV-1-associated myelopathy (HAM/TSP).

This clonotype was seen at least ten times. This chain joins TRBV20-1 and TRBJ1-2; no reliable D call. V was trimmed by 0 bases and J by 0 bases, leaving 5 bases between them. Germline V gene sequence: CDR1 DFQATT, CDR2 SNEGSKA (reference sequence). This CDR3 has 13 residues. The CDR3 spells CSARDDTNYGYTF. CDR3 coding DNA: TGCAGTGCTAGAGATGACACTAACTATGGCTACACCTTC.

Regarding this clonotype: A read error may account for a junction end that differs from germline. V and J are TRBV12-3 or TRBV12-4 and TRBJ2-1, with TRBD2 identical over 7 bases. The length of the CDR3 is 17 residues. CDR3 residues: CASNLARRRGCFNEQFF. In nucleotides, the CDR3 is TGTGCCAGCAATTTAGCGCGTAGGCGGGGGTGTTTCAATGAGCAGTTCTTC.

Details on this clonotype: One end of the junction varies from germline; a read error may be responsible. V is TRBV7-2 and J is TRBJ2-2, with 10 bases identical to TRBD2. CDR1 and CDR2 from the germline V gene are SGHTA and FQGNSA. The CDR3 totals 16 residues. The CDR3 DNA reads TGTGCCAACAGCCCAGGACTAGCGGCGGTCACCTGGGAACTGTTTTTT. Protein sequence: CANSPGLAAVTWELFF.

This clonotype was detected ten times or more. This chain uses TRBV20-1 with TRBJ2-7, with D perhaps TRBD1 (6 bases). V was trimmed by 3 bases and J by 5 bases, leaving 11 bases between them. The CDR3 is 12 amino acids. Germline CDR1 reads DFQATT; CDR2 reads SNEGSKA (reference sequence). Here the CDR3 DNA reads TGCAGTGCTAGCTTCAGGGGAAACGAGCAGTACTTC. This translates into CSASFRGNEQYF.

CDR3 protein: CSARSGGSYNEQFF. Written as DNA, the CDR3 is TGCAGTGCTAGAAGCGGGGGGTCCTACAATGAGCAGTTCTTC. The genes are TRBV20-1 and TRBJ2-1; TRBD2 matches 9 bases. This CDR3 is built from 14 residues. The junction had 0 bases not matched to a gene; V was cut back by 2 bases and J by 1 base. CDR1 and CDR2 (germline): DFQATT, SNEGSKA (reference sequence).

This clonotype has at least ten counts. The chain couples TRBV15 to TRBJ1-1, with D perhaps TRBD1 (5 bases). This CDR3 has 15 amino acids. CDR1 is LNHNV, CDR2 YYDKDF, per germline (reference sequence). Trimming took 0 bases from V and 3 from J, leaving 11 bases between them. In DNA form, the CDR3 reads TGTGCCACCAGCAGAGATTTCGTGGGGGACACTGAAGCTTTCTTT. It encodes CATSRDFVGDTEAFF.

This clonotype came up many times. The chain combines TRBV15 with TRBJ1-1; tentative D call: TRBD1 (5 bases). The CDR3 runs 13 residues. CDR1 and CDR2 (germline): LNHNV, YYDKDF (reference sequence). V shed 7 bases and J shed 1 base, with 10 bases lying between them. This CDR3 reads CATTWGRNTEAFF. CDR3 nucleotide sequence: TGTGCCACCACTTGGGGCCGGAACACTGAAGCTTTCTTT.

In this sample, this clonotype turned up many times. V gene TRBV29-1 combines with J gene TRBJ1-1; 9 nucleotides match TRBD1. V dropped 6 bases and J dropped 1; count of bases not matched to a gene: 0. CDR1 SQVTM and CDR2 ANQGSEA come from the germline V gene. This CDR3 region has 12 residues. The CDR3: CSVGQGNTEAFF. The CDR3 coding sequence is TGCAGCGTGGGACAGGGGAACACTGAAGCTTTCTTT.

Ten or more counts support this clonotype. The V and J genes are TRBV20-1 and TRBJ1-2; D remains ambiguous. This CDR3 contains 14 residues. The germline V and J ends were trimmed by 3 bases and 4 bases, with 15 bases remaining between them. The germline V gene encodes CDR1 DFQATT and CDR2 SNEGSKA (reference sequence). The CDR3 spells CSASPPLRSYGYTF. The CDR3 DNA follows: TGCAGTGCTAGTCCCCCCCTCCGGTCCTATGGCTACACCTTC.

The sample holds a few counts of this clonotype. In DNA form, the CDR3 reads TGTGCCAGCAGTTTAATCAGGACCTTCACAGATACGCAGTATTTT. Its protein is CASSLIRTFTDTQYF. The chain recombines TRBV12-3 or TRBV12-4 with TRBJ2-3; D is uncertain. This CDR3 contains 15 residues. Between the trimmed V and J ends, which lost 2 bases and 2 bases, there was a span of 11 bases.

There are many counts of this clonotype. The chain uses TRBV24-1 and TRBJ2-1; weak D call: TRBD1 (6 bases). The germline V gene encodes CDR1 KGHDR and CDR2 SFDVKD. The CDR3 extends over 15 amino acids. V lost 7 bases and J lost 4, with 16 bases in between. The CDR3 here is CATSELGARYNEQFF. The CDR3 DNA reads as TGTGCCACCAGCGAATTGGGGGCCCGATACAATGAGCAGTTCTTC.

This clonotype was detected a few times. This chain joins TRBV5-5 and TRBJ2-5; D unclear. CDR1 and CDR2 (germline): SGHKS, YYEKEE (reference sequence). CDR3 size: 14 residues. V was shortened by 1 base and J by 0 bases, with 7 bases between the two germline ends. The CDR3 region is CASSLWQNQETQYF. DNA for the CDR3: TGTGCCAGCAGCTTGTGGCAGAACCAAGAGACCCAGTACTTC. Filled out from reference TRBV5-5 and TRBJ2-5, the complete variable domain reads DAGVTQSPTHLIKTRGQQVTLRCSPISGHKSVSWYQQVLGQGPQFIFQYYEKEERGRGNFPDRFSARQFPNYSSELNVNALLLGDSALYLCASSLWQNQETQYFGPGTRLLVL.

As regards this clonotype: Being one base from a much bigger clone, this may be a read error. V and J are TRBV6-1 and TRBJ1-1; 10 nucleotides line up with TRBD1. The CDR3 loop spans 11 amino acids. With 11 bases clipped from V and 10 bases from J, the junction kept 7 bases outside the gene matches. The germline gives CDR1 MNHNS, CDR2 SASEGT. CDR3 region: CAWGQGYSAFF. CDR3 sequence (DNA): TGTGCCTGGGGACAGGGGTATTCAGCTTTCTTT.

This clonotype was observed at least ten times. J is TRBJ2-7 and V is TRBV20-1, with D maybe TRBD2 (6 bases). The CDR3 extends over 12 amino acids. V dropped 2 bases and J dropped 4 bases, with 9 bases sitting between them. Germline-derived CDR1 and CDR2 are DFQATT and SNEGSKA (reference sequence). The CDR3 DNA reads TGCAGTGCTAGATCACTAGCTTACGAGCAGTACTTC. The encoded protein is CSARSLAYEQYF.

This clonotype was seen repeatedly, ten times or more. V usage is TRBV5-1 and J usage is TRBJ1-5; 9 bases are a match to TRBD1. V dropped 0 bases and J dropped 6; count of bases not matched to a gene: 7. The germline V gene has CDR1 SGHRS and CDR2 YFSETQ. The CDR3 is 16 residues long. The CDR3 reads CASSLGSGQGSQPQHF. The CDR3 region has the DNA TGCGCCAGCAGCTTGGGTTCAGGACAGGGGTCTCAGCCCCAGCATTTT.

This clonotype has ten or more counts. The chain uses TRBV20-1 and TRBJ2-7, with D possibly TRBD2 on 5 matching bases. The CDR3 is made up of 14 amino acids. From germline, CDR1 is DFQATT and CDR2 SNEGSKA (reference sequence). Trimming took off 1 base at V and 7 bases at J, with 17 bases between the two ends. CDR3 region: CSARAPRVRGEQYF. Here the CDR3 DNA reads TGCAGTGCTAGAGCCCCCCGGGTGCGCGGGGAGCAGTACTTC.

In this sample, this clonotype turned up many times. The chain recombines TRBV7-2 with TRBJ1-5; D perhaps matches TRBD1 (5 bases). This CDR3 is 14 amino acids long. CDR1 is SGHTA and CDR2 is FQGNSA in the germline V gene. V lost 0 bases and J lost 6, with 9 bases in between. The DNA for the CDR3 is TGTGCCAGCAGCTTAGCCAGGGAAGGTCAGCCCCAGCATTTT. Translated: CASSLAREGQPQHF. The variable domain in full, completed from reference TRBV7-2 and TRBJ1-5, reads GAGVSQSPSNKVTEKGKDVELRCDPISGHTALYWYRQSLGQGLEFLIYFQGNSAPDKSGLPSDRFSAERTGGSVSTLTIQRTQQEDSAVYLCASSLAREGQPQHFGDGTRLSIL.

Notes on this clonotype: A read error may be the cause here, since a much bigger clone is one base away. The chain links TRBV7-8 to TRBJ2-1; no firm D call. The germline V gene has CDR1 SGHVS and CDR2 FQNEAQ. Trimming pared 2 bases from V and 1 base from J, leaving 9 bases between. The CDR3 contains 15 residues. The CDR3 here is CASSLIGNSYNEQFF. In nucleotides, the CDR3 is TGTGCCAGCAGCTTAATAGGGAATTCCTACAATGAGCAGTTCTTC.

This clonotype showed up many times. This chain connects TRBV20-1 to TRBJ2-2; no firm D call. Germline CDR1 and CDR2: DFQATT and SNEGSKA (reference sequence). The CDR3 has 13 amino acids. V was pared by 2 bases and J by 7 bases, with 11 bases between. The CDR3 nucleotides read TGCAGTGCTAGATCCCCATGGGGCGGGGAGCTGTTTTTT. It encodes CSARSPWGGELFF.

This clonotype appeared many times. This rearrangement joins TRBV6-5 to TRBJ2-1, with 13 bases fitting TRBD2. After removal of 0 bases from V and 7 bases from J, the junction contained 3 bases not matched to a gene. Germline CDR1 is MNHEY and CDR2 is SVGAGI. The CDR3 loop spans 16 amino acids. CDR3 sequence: CASSYSGLAGANEQFF. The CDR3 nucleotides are TGTGCCAGCAGTTACTCAGGACTAGCGGGGGCGAATGAGCAGTTCTTC.